The 27 T cell receptor beta chains reported below all come from one sample, sequenced in a study of CD8 T cells in ankylosing spondylitis. MiXCR was run by TCRdb on the 5' RACE reads, yielding one entry per CDR3 protein. The sample consists of roughly 240,000 distinct CDR3 sequences, roughly 8.2% of them appearing once. Sequencing was done on a sample of blood, either unsorted or a sorted T cell fraction (not recorded which). The origin of the receptors is a female donor with ankylosing spondylitis or in good health (not recorded which).

This clonotype was counted ten times or more. The chain employs TRBV5-1 and TRBJ2-1; the D is unclear. The CDR3 sequence is 15 residues long. The V gene's germline CDR1 is SGHRS and CDR2 YFSETQ. Trimming took off 4 bases at V and 0 bases at J, with 11 bases between the two ends. The CDR3 region has the DNA TGCGCCAGCAGCCTTAGCCTAAGCTCCTACAATGAGCAGTTCTTC. Residues: CASSLSLSSYNEQFF.

The chain is built from TRBV5-1 and TRBJ2-7; possibly TRBD1 for D (6 bases). Germline values: CDR1 SGHRS, CDR2 YFSETQ. The CDR3 contains 15 residues. Trimming shortened V by 4 bases and J by 2 bases, and 16 bases separated the two germline ends. CDR3 nucleotides: TGCGCCAGCAGCAAAATTCAGGGGCTACCCTACGAGCAGTACTTC. It codes for CASSKIQGLPYEQYF.

This clonotype was seen ten or more times. V is TRBV20-1 and J is TRBJ2-7, with D hard to call. This CDR3 region has 10 residues. The germline V gene has CDR1 DFQATT and CDR2 SNEGSKA (reference sequence). CDR3 nucleotides: TGCAGCGCCGCCTGGGATCGGTTGTACTTC. As protein: CSAAWDRLYF.

The chain couples TRBV6-1 to TRBJ2-5; D not certain. CDR1 is MNHNS, CDR2 SASEGT, per germline. The CDR3 extends over 12 amino acids. V was pared by 2 bases and J by 2 bases, with 3 bases between. CDR3 region: CASSEQQETQYF. CDR3 nucleotide sequence: TGTGCCAGCAGTGAACAGCAAGAGACCCAGTACTTC.

There are many counts of this clonotype. The chain uses TRBV12-3 or TRBV12-4 and TRBJ1-2, with D perhaps TRBD1 (5 bases). V was clipped by 3 bases and J by 4 bases, with 9 bases between them. The CDR3 is 13 residues long. The CDR3: CASSLGVLYGYTF. In DNA, the CDR3 is TGTGCCAGCAGTTTGGGGGTCCTCTATGGCTACACCTTC.

This chain links TRBV20-1 with TRBJ2-7, with D perhaps matching TRBD2 (5 bases). V lost 6 bases, J lost 0 bases, and 24 bases lay in between. The CDR3 totals 17 residues. The V gene's germline CDR1 is DFQATT and CDR2 SNEGSKA (reference sequence). The CDR3 DNA follows: TGCAGTGCCACCTACCCTACACCGAGACTAAGCTCCTACGAGCAGTACTTC. Its translation: CSATYPTPRLSSYEQYF.

This clonotype has at least ten counts. The chain couples TRBV6-5 to TRBJ1-2; D gene ambiguous. Germline lookup yields CDR1 MNHEY and CDR2 SVGAGI. The CDR3 covers 14 residues. Trimming shortened V by 5 bases and J by 2 bases, and 12 bases separated the two germline ends. The CDR3 reads CASSPSDGNYGYTF. DNA of the CDR3: TGTGCCAGCAGTCCCTCGGACGGAAACTATGGCTACACCTTC.

V gene TRBV15 combines with J gene TRBJ2-7; D assignment may be TRBD1 or TRBD2 (5 bases each). The CDR3 loop spans 11 amino acids. Germline V CDR1 and CDR2: LNHNV, YYDKDF (reference sequence). CDR3 amino acids: CFVLGEYEQYF. CDR3 DNA: TGTTTCGTCTTGGGGGAGTACGAGCAGTACTTC.

This clonotype was seen ten or more times. The chain's CDR3 is CASSLLGVNEQFF. The CDR3 DNA is TGTGCCAGCAGCTTACTCGGCGTCAATGAGCAGTTCTTC. V is TRBV7-2 and J is TRBJ2-1; D remains unclear. This CDR3 has 13 residues. CDR1 is SGHTA and CDR2 is FQGNSA in the germline V gene. V lost 2 bases and J lost 6, with 8 bases in between.

This chain links TRBV20-1 with TRBJ2-1, with D possibly being TRBD1 or TRBD2 (5 bases each). CDR3 length: 14 residues. Germline V gene sequence: CDR1 DFQATT, CDR2 SNEGSKA (reference sequence). The V end was cut by 6 bases, the J end by 4 bases, with 16 bases between. The CDR3 DNA reads as TGCAGTGCAACCCGGGACCGCCCTTACAATGAGCAGTTCTTC. Translation: CSATRDRPYNEQFF.

This clonotype was seen repeatedly, ten times or more. The rearrangement uses TRBV4-3 and TRBJ2-1; D ambiguous. From germline, CDR1 is LGHNA and CDR2 YSLEER. Between the trimmed V and J ends, which lost 2 bases and 4 bases, there was a span of 12 bases. This CDR3 contains 15 residues. CDR3 loop: CASSQHQPSYNEQFF. The CDR3 bases are TGCGCCAGCAGCCAACACCAGCCGTCTTACAATGAGCAGTTCTTC.

This clonotype appeared many times. The gene calls are TRBV28 and TRBJ2-3, with TRBD2 identical over 8 bases. Germline CDR1 is MDHEN and CDR2 is SYDVKM. V lost 10 bases to trimming and J lost 14 bases; unmatched junction nucleotides: 20. The CDR3 is 14 residues long. The CDR3, as DNA: TGTGCCACCGGGGGGGCTAGCCCCATTTACGGATTGTATTTT. Protein product: CATGGASPIYGLYF. Filled out from reference TRBV28 and TRBJ2-3, the complete variable domain reads DVKVTQSSRYLVKRTGEKVFLECVQDMDHENMFWYRQDPGLGLRLIYFSYDVKMKEKGDIPEGYSVSREKKERFSLILESASTNQTSMYLCATGGASPIYGLYFGPGTRLTVL.

There are many counts of this clonotype. This chain joins TRBV20-1 and TRBJ2-7; 11 nucleotides agree with TRBD2. The V segment lost 2 bases and the J segment 1 base; nucleotides outside the gene matches: 7. This CDR3 spans 16 amino acids. Germline assignment: CDR1 DFQATT and CDR2 SNEGSKA (reference sequence). The CDR3 sequence is CSARTPTSGTSYEQYF. The CDR3 nucleotides read TGCAGTGCTAGAACCCCGACTAGCGGGACTTCCTACGAGCAGTACTTC.

This CDR3 is CSASSSKAGGYEQFF. For the CDR3, the DNA is TGCAGTGCTAGCAGCTCAAAAGCGGGAGGATATGAGCAGTTCTTC. The rearrangement links TRBV20-1 to TRBJ2-1; the match to TRBD2 covers 9 bases. Germline CDR1 reads DFQATT; CDR2 reads SNEGSKA (reference sequence). The CDR3 is 15 residues long. Germline trimming cut 3 bases from V and 8 bases from J; bases unmatched to any gene: 11.

Concerning this clonotype: Since a much larger clone is just one base distant, this may be a read error. The V gene is TRBV10-3, the J gene TRBJ2-7, with 11 bases aligning to TRBD2. From germline, CDR1 is ENHRY and CDR2 SYGVKD. The CDR3 runs to 15 residues. CDR3 DNA sequence: TGTGCCGTCAGTGCAGGGACTAGCGGTTTCTACGAGCAGTACTTC. It is translated as CAVSAGTSGFYEQYF.

The table lists this clonotype with many counts. The chain has TRBV28 and TRBJ2-3; possibly TRBD2 for D (6 bases). Germline loops: CDR1 MDHEN, CDR2 SYDVKM. Between the trimmed V and J ends, which lost 5 bases and 5 bases, there was a span of 17 bases. This CDR3 spans 15 amino acids. The DNA of the CDR3 is TGTGCCAGCAGTGGTCGACTAGAATCCATAGATACGCAGTATTTT. It translates to CASSGRLESIDTQYF.

This clonotype was observed at least ten times. The genes are TRBV12-3 or TRBV12-4 and TRBJ1-6, with TRBD1 matching over 8 bases. V trimming: 7 bases; J trimming: 7 bases; junction bases outside the gene matches: 3. The CDR3 covers 13 residues. The CDR3 DNA reads TGTGCCAGCACCAGGGGGCCGAATTCACCCCTCCACTTT. Protein product: CASTRGPNSPLHF.

At least ten counts were recorded for this clonotype. This chain uses TRBV29-1 with TRBJ1-1, with D perhaps TRBD1 (6 bases). Trimming left V 3 bases short and J 9 bases short, with 11 bases between. The length of the CDR3 is 11 residues. Germline values: CDR1 SQVTM, CDR2 ANQGSEA. The CDR3 region is CSVDSGVKAFF. The DNA of the CDR3 is TGCAGCGTTGATTCAGGGGTAAAAGCTTTCTTT.

In the case of this clonotype: This may come from a read error, since a much larger clone is one base off. The chain uses TRBV19 and TRBJ1-2; D unclear. There are 10 residues in the CDR3. Germline V gene sequence: CDR1 LNHDA, CDR2 SQIVND (reference sequence). The DNA of the CDR3 is TGTGTCACATTCGAGCGCGGCTACACCTTC. This sequence encodes CVTFERGYTF.

This clonotype has a count of ten or more. CDR3 residues: CASSLRGKNTEAFF. CDR3 nucleotides: TGTGCCAGCAGTTTGCGAGGGAAAAACACTGAAGCTTTCTTT. This chain joins TRBV27 and TRBJ1-1; D ambiguous. Deletions cut 3 bases from V and 2 bases from J, with 10 bases between. The germline V gene has CDR1 MNHEY and CDR2 SMNVEV (reference sequence). This CDR3 spans 14 amino acids.

This clonotype was found many times. The chain is built from TRBV10-3 and TRBJ1-5, with TRBD1 matching over 7 bases. CDR3 length: 15 residues. Germline trimming cut 6 bases from V and 11 bases from J; bases unmatched to any gene: 16. Germline values: CDR1 ENHRY, CDR2 SYGVKD. This CDR3 reads CAIRGDREQDGTQHF. The CDR3 nucleotides are TGTGCCATCAGGGGAGACAGGGAACAGGATGGGACCCAGCATTTT.

This chain joins TRBV5-1 and TRBJ2-2, with 12 bases aligning to TRBD2. The CDR3 extends over 17 amino acids. V lost 3 bases, J lost 7 bases, and 10 bases stayed unmatched. Per germline, CDR1 SGHRS and CDR2 YFSETQ. The CDR3 DNA is TGCGCCAGCAGCTACGCGACTAGCGGGAGCCTCAGCGGGGAGCTGTTTTTT. Translating it yields CASSYATSGSLSGELFF.

This clonotype occurred many times. The J gene is TRBJ2-1, the V gene TRBV7-9, with D possibly matching TRBD2 (5 bases). The CDR3 spans 13 residues. Germline V gene sequence: CDR1 SEHNR, CDR2 FQNEAQ (reference sequence). The V end was cut by 5 bases, the J end by 8 bases, with 13 bases between. The CDR3 DNA sequence: TGTGCCAGCAGCCGCTCCCTAGCCGATGAGCAGTTCTTC. Residues: CASSRSLADEQFF. The full variable domain, its missing parts supplied by reference TRBV7-9 and TRBJ2-1, is DTGVSQNPRHKITKRGQNVTFRCDPISEHNRLYWYRQTLGQGPEFLTYFQNEAQLEKSRLLSDRFSAERPKGSFSTLEIQRTEQGDSAMYLCASSRSLADEQFFGPGTRLTVL.

The table lists this clonotype with many counts. The chain couples TRBV6-2 or TRBV6-3 to TRBJ1-6; TRBD1 agrees at 7 bases. V lost 1 base to trimming and J lost 7 bases; unmatched junction nucleotides: 19. This CDR3 spans 20 amino acids. Germline CDR1 is MNHEY and CDR2 is SVGEGT. This chain's CDR3 is CASSYFPPDRERSRNSPLHF. In DNA form, the CDR3 reads TGTGCCAGCAGTTACTTTCCCCCCGACAGGGAAAGGTCAAGAAATTCACCCCTCCACTTT.

This clonotype was seen a few times. The J gene is TRBJ1-5, the V gene TRBV20-1, with D tentatively TRBD1 (5 bases). Germline V gene data show CDR1 as DFQATT and CDR2 as SNEGSKA (reference sequence). The CDR3 totals 15 residues. Trimming cost V 1 base and J 0 bases, with 10 bases left between them. The CDR3, as DNA: TGCAGTGCTAGAGTCACGGGGGGTAGCAATCAGCCCCAGCATTTT. This encodes CSARVTGGSNQPQHF.

In this sample, this clonotype turned up many times. CDR3 DNA sequence: TGCAGTGCTAACCAGGAAGGCACAGATACGCAGTATTTT. It codes for CSANQEGTDTQYF. The V and J genes are TRBV20-1 and TRBJ2-3; unclear D gene. The ends were cut back, 4 bases at V and 1 base at J, with 9 bases in the middle. The CDR3 consists of 13 residues. Germline assignment: CDR1 DFQATT and CDR2 SNEGSKA (reference sequence).

This clonotype has ten or more counts. This chain uses TRBV13 with TRBJ2-1; 7 nucleotides align to TRBD2. J gave up 12 bases and V 1 base, and 6 bases lay outside the gene matches. Germline values: CDR1 PRHDT, CDR2 FYEKMQ (reference sequence). The CDR3 has 13 residues. CDR3 sequence (DNA): TGTGCCAGCAGCTTAGCGGGGGGAATCGTGCAGTTCTTC. Protein product: CASSLAGGIVQFF.